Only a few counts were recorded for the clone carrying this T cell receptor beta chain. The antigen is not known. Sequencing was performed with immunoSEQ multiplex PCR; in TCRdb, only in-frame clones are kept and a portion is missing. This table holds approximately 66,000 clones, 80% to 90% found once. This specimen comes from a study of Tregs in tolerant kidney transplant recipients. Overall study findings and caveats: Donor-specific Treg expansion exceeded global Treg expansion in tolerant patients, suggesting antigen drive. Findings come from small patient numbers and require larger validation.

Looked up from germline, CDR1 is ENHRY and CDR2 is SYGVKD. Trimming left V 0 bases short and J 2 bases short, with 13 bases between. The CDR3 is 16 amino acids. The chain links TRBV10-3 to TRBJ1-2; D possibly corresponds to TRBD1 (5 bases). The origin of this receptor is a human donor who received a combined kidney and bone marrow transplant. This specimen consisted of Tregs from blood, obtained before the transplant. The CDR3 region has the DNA TGTGCCATCAGTGAGTCGTTAGGAGGGGTAAACTATGGCTACACCTTC. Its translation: CAISESLGGVNYGYTF.